The entry below gives a single T cell receptor beta chain sequence along with its context. This entry comes from a study of T cell responses to AZD1222 COVID-19 vaccine. CDR1 MGHDK and CDR2 SYGVNS come from the germline V gene. The CDR3 is made up of 14 amino acids. Unmatched junction bases numbered 7, after V lost 7 bases and J lost 4 bases. Here immunoSEQ multiplex PCR was the method, and the copy in TCRdb shows in-frame clones only, minus some. Among about 180,000 clones, roughly 91% were seen once, and the ten largest hold roughly 2%. J is TRBJ2-3 and V is TRBV25-1; 8 bases are shared with TRBD2. Material: peripheral blood, obtained 28 days after the second AZD1222 dose. The clonotype comes from an adult who received the AZD1222 COVID-19 vaccine. CDR3 nucleotide sequence: TGTGCCAGCACCGTAGCGGGGCTAGCAGATACGCAGTATTTT. It yields the protein CASTVAGLADTQYF.